This TCR beta chain was profiled in a study of beta chain features in type 1 diabetes. Whole-study findings and limits: TCRB CDR3s from Type 1 diabetes patients were moderately but significantly shorter in all four CD4+ subsets. Junctions at VDJ sites from type 1 diabetes patients had fewer insertions and more deletions. PCR might preferentially amplify shorter templates, equally in patients and controls.

V dropped 11 bases and J dropped 0 bases, with 14 bases sitting between them. The germline CDR1 and CDR2 sequences are SEHNR and FQNEAQ (reference sequence). The CDR3 sequence is 14 residues long. A CD45RO/CCR7/CD25/CD127/CD95/CD27 panel sorted naive, central memory, regulatory and stem cell-like memory CD4+ cells. The isolated RNA, all of it, was reverse transcribed, so expressed TCRB transcripts were what got sequenced. Here immunoSEQ multiplex PCR was the method, and the copy in TCRdb shows in-frame clones only, minus some. The sample has roughly 260,000 clones; roughly 20% are singletons. Only a few counts were recorded for this clone. The antigen is not known.

The clonotype comes from a woman in her 40s with type 1 diabetes. The sample was naive CD4+ T cells from blood. This sequence joins TRBV7-9 and TRBJ1-3; no clear D gene. CDR3 bases: TGTGCCGGCGGACTCGTGGGCTCTGGAAACACCATATATTTT. Its translation is CAGGLVGSGNTIYF.